This T cell receptor beta chain was profiled in a study of T cell changes during pregnancy in multiple sclerosis. Generated by immunoSEQ multiplex PCR, the TCRdb table keeps only in-frame clones and is missing some. The table shows around 39,000 clones, with over 90% occurring only once. There are 13 residues in the CDR3. After removal of 5 bases from V and 5 bases from J, the junction contained 5 bases not matched to a gene. The germline CDR1 and CDR2 sequences are MNHEY and SVGAGI. The sample holds a few counts of this clone. The rearrangement joins TRBV6-5 to TRBJ1-2; TRBD1 matches at 7 bases. The receptor comes from a female donor in good health, enrolled as a control in a pregnancy study. This material consisted of CD4+ T cells from peripheral blood mononuclear cells, taken in the third trimester of pregnancy. CDR3 sequence: CASSGQVGYGYTF. The CDR3 bases are TGTGCCAGCAGTGGACAGGTCGGATATGGCTACACCTTC.